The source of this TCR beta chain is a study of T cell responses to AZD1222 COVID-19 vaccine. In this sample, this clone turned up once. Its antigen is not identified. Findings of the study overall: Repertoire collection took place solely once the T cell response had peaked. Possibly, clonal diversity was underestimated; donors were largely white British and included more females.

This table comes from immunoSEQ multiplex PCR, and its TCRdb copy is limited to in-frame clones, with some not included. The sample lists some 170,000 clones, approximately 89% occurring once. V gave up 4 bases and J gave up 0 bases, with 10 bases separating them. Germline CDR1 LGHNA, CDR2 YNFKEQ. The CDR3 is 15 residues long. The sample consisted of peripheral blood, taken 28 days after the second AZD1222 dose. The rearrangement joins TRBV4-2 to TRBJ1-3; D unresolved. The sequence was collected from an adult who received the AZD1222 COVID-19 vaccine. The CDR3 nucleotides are TGTGCCAGCAGCCCTTACTCGAGCTCTGGAAACACCATATATTTT. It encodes CASSPYSSSGNTIYF.